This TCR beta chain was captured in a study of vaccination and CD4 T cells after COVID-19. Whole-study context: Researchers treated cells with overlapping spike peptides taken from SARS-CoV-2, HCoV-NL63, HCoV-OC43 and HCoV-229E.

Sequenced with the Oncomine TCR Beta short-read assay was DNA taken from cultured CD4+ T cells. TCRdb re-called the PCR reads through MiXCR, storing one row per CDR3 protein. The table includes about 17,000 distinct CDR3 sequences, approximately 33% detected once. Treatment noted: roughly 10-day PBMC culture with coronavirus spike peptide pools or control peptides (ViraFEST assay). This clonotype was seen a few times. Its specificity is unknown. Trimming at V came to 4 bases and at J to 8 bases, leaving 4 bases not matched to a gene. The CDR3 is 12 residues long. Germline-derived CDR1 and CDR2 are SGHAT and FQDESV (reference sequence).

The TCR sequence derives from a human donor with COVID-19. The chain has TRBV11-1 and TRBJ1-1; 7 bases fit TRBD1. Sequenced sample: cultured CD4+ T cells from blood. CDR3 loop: CASSYDRVEAFF. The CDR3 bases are TGTGCCAGCAGCTACGACAGGGTCGAAGCTTTCTTT.